This T cell receptor beta chain was obtained from a study of T cells after yellow fever vaccination. The overall study: SMART-Seq v4 Ultra Low Input served to prepare low-cell-number fractions.

TCR cDNA, made by 5'RACE template switching, carried an added universal primer site and UMIs. From the 5' RACE reads, TCRdb called clonotypes with MiXCR, one entry per CDR3 protein. The table lists about 73,000 distinct CDR3 sequences, 7.5% to 9% of them singletons. This clonotype has more than one count but fewer than ten. V lost 0 bases to trimming and J lost 0 bases, with 9 bases between them. Germline V gene sequence: CDR1 DFQATT, CDR2 SNEGSKA (reference sequence). CDR3 length: 16 amino acids. The receptor's source is a man aged 30 to 45 who received the YFV17D yellow fever vaccine. The starting material was CD8+ T cells sorted from PBMCs, obtained on the day of the yellow fever booster vaccination. The V call is TRBV20-1, the J call TRBJ1-6; D remains ambiguous. The CDR3 coding sequence is TGCAGTGCTAGAGATCCGGGAAGCTCCTATAATTCACCCCTCCACTTT. Translating gives CSARDPGSSYNSPLHF.